This TCR beta chain emerged from a study of T cells after yellow fever vaccination. At the level of the study: The SMART-Seq v4 Ultra Low Input method served to prepare the low-cell-number fractions. Study results and limitations: Once the booster was given, most primary-vaccination clones reappeared, at just under 98% for CD4 and roughly 85% for CD8.

This clonotype came up a few times. Its cognate antigen is unknown. 5'RACE template switching added a universal primer site and UMIs to TCR cDNA. TCRdb redid the calling of the 5' RACE reads with MiXCR, one entry per CDR3 protein. The sample lists 120,000 or so distinct CDR3 sequences, 7.5% to 10% occurring once. Germline V gene sequence: CDR1 MNHEY, CDR2 SMNVEV (reference sequence). The CDR3 loop spans 15 amino acids. Trimming cost V 5 bases and J 7 bases; bases outside gene matches: 6. The rearrangement uses TRBV27 and TRBJ1-6, with 9 bases identical to TRBD1. This receptor was identified in a man younger than 30 who received the YFV17D yellow fever vaccine. Material: CD8+ T cells sorted from PBMCs, obtained on the day of the yellow fever booster vaccination. This CDR3 reads CASSRPGQGNSPLHF. CDR3 nucleotide sequence: TGTGCCAGCAGTCGACCGGGACAGGGAAATTCACCCCTCCACTTT.